These T cell receptor beta chains were read from a single sample in a study of T-cell reconstitution after alpha-beta-depleted transplantation in children. TCRdb reprocessed the PCR reads via MiXCR and lists one record per CDR3 protein. The data show about 900,000 distinct CDR3 sequences, with roughly 29% seen just once and 28% held by the top ten. The material was PBMCs, mostly from graft donor cells, obtained 360 days after TCRalphabeta/CD19-depleted stem cell transplant. The receptor source for this set is a boy younger than two who had a stem cell transplant for SCID, so the T cells may come from the graft donor. Both conserved end residues are part of each CDR3. The D gene is left open where the match is weak. Not every row has a clone size; where given, it reads once, few, many or a size class.

.,TRBV20-1,TRBJ2-3,TRBD2,13,TGCAGTGCACCCGGACTAGCCCCAGATACGCAGTATTTT,CSAPGLAPDTQYF
few,TRBV9,TRBJ2-1,.,15,TGTGCCAGCAGCGTAGGTCCAGGGACGAACAATGAGCAGTTCTTC,CASSVGPGTNNEQFF
.,TRBV6-2/TRBV6-3,TRBJ2-3,.,14,TGTGCCAGCACCCCGTCTAGATCCCCAGATACGCAGTATTTT,CASTPSRSPDTQYF
.,TRBV20-1,TRBJ1-1,TRBD1,17,TGCAGTGCTAGGCGTGCGACAGGGGGCCCCTTGAACACTGAAGCTTTCTTT,CSARRATGGPLNTEAFF
.,TRBV20-1,TRBJ2-7,.,13,TGCAGTGCTAGATCAAAGGGCTTGAAGGAGCAGTACTTC,CSARSKGLKEQYF
.,TRBV5-8,TRBJ2-7,.,14,TGTGCCAGCAGCTTGGAATCCCCGTTGGACGAGCAGTACTTC,CASSLESPLDEQYF
few,TRBV12-3/TRBV12-4,TRBJ2-2,.,16,TGTGCCAGCAGTTTGGCGGGGAGTCCGGACACCGGGGAGCTGTTTTTT,CASSLAGSPDTGELFF
.,TRBV20-1,TRBJ2-2,.,13,TGCAGTGCTACGCGGGAACCCACCGGGGAGCTGTTTTTT,CSATREPTGELFF
few,TRBV28,TRBJ2-3,.,12,TGTGCCAGCAAGGGGGTAGGGGCGCCGCAGTATTTT,CASKGVGAPQYF
once,TRBV24-1,TRBJ2-1,.,15,TGTGCCACCAGTGATTTCCGTAGAGGTGCCAATGAGCAGTTCTTC,CATSDFRRGANEQFF
.,TRBV20-1,TRBJ2-7,TRBD2,13,TGCAGTGCTAGGCGGGAGGGGCCCTACGAGCAGTACTTC,CSARREGPYEQYF
few,TRBV13,TRBJ2-5,TRBD1,17,TGTGCCAGCAGCTTCGGTGGGACAGGGTTAAGCTTGGAGACCCAGTACTTC,CASSFGGTGLSLETQYF
.,TRBV7-8,TRBJ2-3,TRBD2,20,TGTGCCAGCAGCTCGGCTAGGATAGCGGGGGGTCCCACCGCAGCAGATACGCAGTATTTT,CASSSARIAGGPTAADTQYF
.,TRBV12-3/TRBV12-4,TRBJ2-2,.,14,TGTGCCAGCAGCGGACAGTCGAACACCGGGGAGCTGTTTTTT,CASSGQSNTGELFF
.,TRBV5-6,TRBJ2-1,.,11,TGTGCCAGCAGCGGTCCGGGACAGCAGTTCTTC,CASSGPGQQFF
.,TRBV5-1,TRBJ2-6,.,16,TGCGCCAGCAGCTTGTCCCGGCCCTCTGGGGCCAACGTCCTGACTTTC,CASSLSRPSGANVLTF
.,TRBV27,TRBJ2-1,TRBD2,15,TGTGCCAGCAGCAAAACTAGCGGGGGGAGGAATGAGCAGTTCTTC,CASSKTSGGRNEQFF
.,TRBV12-3/TRBV12-4,TRBJ2-5,.,16,TGTGCCAGCAGTTCAGGACCCGGGCGTCTCCAAGAGACCCAGTACTTC,CASSSGPGRLQETQYF
many,TRBV5-1,TRBJ2-3,TRBD2,19,TGCGCCAGCAGCCCCCTGGAGTTACTAGCGGGGGGGCCGGCAGATACGCAGTATTTT,CASSPLELLAGGPADTQYF
.,TRBV7-6,TRBJ2-1,.,12,TGTGCCAGCAGCTTATCCGGGATGGAGCAGTTCTTC,CASSLSGMEQFF
.,TRBV11-3,TRBJ2-3,.,14,TGTGCCAGCGCGGCCTACCCACCTGGAGATACGCAGTATTTT,CASAAYPPGDTQYF
few,TRBV20-1,TRBJ2-2,TRBD1,15,TGCAGTGCTCACTACCCAACAGGGGGCGGAGGGGAGCTGTTTTTT,CSAHYPTGGGGELFF
few,TRBV20-1,TRBJ2-7,.,12,TGCAGTGCTACCATAGGGCCCTACGAGCAGTACTTC,CSATIGPYEQYF
many,TRBV12-3/TRBV12-4,TRBJ2-7,.,12,TGTGCCAGCAGCTCGGGCGCCTACGAGCAGTACTTC,CASSSGAYEQYF
few,TRBV3-1,TRBJ2-7,.,12,TGTGCCAGCAGCCAGGCCTACTACGAGCAGTACTTC,CASSQAYYEQYF
.,TRBV12-3/TRBV12-4,TRBJ2-5,TRBD2,17,TGTGCCAGCAGGCACCTTCTAGGGCGGGGGGGCCCAGAGACCCAGTACTTC,CASRHLLGRGGPETQYF
.,TRBV13,TRBJ1-1,.,13,TGTGCCAGCAGCCAAATCCAGAACACTGAAGCTTTCTTT,CASSQIQNTEAFF
.,TRBV27,TRBJ2-1,TRBD2,18,TGTGCCAGCAGTTTATATAGGTCTAGCGGGGGCACCTACAATGAGCAGTTCTTC,CASSLYRSSGGTYNEQFF
.,TRBV5-6,TRBJ2-7,.,15,TGTGCCAGCAGCTTACGGACAGAGGTCTCCCTCGAGCAGTACTTC,CASSLRTEVSLEQYF
.,TRBV6-1,TRBJ2-1,TRBD2,17,TGTGCCAGCAGTAAGGAGACTCGCGGGAGCTCCTACAATGAGCAGTTCTTC,CASSKETRGSSYNEQFF
.,TRBV20-1,TRBJ2-3,.,10,TGCAGTGCCCTAAGAGATACGCAGTATTTT,CSALRDTQYF
.,TRBV5-1,TRBJ2-5,TRBD2,15,TGCGCCAGCAGTTTCGGACTAGCGGGGAGAGAGACCCAGTACTTC,CASSFGLAGRETQYF
few,TRBV9,TRBJ2-1,TRBD2,19,TGTGCCAGCAGCGTAGGTACTAGCGGGGGGGTCAGCTCCTACAATGAGCAGTTCTTC,CASSVGTSGGVSSYNEQFF
.,TRBV24-1,TRBJ1-1,TRBD1,16,TGTGCCACCAGTGCTTCTCCGACAGGGTCCACCACTGAAGCTTTCTTT,CATSASPTGSTTEAFF
.,TRBV5-1,TRBJ1-4,TRBD1,15,TGCGCCAGCAGCCCGAGAGGGGGCGATGGTGAAAAACTGTTTTTT,CASSPRGGDGEKLFF
many,TRBV28,TRBJ2-7,.,12,TGTGCCAGCAGCAGGACTAACTACGAGCAGTACTTC,CASSRTNYEQYF
.,TRBV4-1,TRBJ2-1,.,14,TGCGCCAGCAGCCAAGCAGTTGGGCTAGATGAGCAGTTCTTC,CASSQAVGLDEQFF
many,TRBV11-2,TRBJ2-7,TRBD2,15,TGTGCCATCAGCCCCGTAGCGGGGGGCGGGTTTGAGCAGTACTTC,CAISPVAGGGFEQYF
.,TRBV7-9,TRBJ1-2,TRBD1,16,TGTGCCAGCAGCTTAAGGAGGCGACAGGGGGCCTATGGCTACACCTTC,CASSLRRRQGAYGYTF
.,TRBV12-3/TRBV12-4,TRBJ1-2,TRBD1,16,TGTGCCAGCAGTGCCCATGGGACAGGGGAAGGCTATGGCTACACCTTC,CASSAHGTGEGYGYTF
.,TRBV5-1,TRBJ2-1,.,14,TGCGCCAGCAGCCCCAACAGGGAAGGCAATGAGCAGTTCTTC,CASSPNREGNEQFF
many,TRBV12-3/TRBV12-4,TRBJ1-2,.,13,TGTGCCAGCAGTTTTCCTACACACCGGGGCTACACCTTC,CASSFPTHRGYTF
.,TRBV5-6,TRBJ2-2,.,13,TGTGCCAGCAGTTACACAGGGCCCGGGGAGCTGTTTTTT,CASSYTGPGELFF
.,TRBV15,TRBJ2-5,TRBD2,16,TGTGCCACCAGCATGCCGGGACTAAAGACAAGAGAACCCCAGTACTTC,CATSMPGLKTREPQYF
.,TRBV12-3/TRBV12-4,TRBJ2-1,.,16,TGTGCCAGCAGTTTAGAAACGGGGGGCCCATCGAATGAGCAGTTCTTC,CASSLETGGPSNEQFF
many,TRBV24-1,TRBJ2-5,TRBD1,15,TGTGCCACCAGTGATTTCCGAGACAGGGAAGAGACCCAGTACTTC,CATSDFRDREETQYF
.,TRBV3-1,TRBJ2-1,.,14,TGTGCCAGCAGCCAAGTCGGCTCATCGGATGAGCAGTTCTTC,CASSQVGSSDEQFF
few,TRBV11-2,TRBJ2-1,.,15,TGTGCCAGCAGCTTAAGTCCGGGGGTGTACAATGAGCAGTTCTTC,CASSLSPGVYNEQFF
.,TRBV6-5,TRBJ2-3,TRBD2,16,TGTGCCAGCAGTTACTCCACCGCCGGGAGGACAGATACGCAGTATTTT,CASSYSTAGRTDTQYF
.,TRBV7-7,TRBJ2-5,.,13,TGTGCCAGCAGCCCCCGGCTAGGGGCGACCCAGTACTTC,CASSPRLGATQYF
few,TRBV12-3/TRBV12-4,TRBJ2-5,.,13,TGTGCCAGCAGTAGGGCAGAACAAGAGACCCAGTACTTC,CASSRAEQETQYF
many,TRBV6-5,TRBJ2-7,TRBD2,17,TGTGCCAGCAGTTACACCGTTAAGCGGGGGCCCCACTACGAGCAGTACTTC,CASSYTVKRGPHYEQYF